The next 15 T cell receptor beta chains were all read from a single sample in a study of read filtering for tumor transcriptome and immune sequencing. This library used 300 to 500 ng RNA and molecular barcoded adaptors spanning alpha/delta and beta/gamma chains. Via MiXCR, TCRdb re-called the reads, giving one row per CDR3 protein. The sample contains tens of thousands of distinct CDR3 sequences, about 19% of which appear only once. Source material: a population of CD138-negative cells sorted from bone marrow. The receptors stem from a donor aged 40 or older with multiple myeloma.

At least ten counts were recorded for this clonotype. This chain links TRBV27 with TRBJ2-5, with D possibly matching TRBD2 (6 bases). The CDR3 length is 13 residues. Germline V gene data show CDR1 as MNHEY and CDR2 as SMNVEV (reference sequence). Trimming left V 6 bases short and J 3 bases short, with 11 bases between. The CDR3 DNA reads TGTGCCAGCAGCAGAGGGGAGGAAGAGACCCAGTACTTC. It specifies CASSRGEEETQYF.

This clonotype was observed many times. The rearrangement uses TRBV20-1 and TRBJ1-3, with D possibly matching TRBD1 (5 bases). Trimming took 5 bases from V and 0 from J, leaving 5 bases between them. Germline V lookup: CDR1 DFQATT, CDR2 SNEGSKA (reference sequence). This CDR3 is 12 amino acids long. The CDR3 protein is CSAGTSGNTIYF. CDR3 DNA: TGCAGTGCTGGGACCTCTGGAAACACCATATATTTT.

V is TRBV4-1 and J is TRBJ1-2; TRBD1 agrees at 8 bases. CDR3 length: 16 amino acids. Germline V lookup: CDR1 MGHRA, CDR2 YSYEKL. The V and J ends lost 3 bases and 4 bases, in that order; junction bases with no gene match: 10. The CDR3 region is CASSHPGGQAIYGYTF. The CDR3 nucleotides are TGCGCCAGCAGCCACCCAGGGGGACAGGCAATCTATGGCTACACCTTC.

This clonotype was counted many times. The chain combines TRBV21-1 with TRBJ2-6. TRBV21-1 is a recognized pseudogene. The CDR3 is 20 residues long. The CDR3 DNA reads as TGTGCCAGCAGCATAAACTTTGGACCACCCACCAGCTCTGGGGCCAACGTCCTGACTTTC. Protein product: CASSINFGPPTSSGANVLTF.

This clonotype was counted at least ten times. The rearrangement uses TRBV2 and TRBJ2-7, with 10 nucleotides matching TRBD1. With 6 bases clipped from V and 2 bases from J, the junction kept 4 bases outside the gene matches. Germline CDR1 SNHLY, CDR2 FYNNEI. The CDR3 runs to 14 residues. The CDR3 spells CASRGQGGPYEQYF. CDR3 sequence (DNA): TGTGCCAGCAGAGGACAGGGGGGACCCTACGAGCAGTACTTC.

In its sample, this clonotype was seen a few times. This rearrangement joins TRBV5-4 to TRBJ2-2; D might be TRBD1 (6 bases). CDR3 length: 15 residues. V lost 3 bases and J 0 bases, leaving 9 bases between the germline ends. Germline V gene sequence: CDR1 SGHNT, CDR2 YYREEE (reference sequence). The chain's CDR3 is CASSWDTANTGELFF. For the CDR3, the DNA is TGTGCCAGCAGCTGGGACACGGCGAACACCGGGGAGCTGTTTTTT.

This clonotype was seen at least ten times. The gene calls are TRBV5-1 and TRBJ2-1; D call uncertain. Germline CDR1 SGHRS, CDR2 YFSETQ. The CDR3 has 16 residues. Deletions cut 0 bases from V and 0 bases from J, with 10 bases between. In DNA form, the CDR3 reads TGCGCCAGCAGCTTGGTTAGGGCCAGCTCCTACAATGAGCAGTTCTTC. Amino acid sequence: CASSLVRASSYNEQFF.

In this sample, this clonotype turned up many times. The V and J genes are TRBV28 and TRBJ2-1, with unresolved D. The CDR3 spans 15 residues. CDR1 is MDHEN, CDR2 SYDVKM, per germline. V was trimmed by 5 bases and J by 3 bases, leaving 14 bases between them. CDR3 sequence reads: CASSTQGRSYNEQFF. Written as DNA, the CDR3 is TGTGCCAGCAGTACTCAAGGAAGAAGCTACAATGAGCAGTTCTTC.

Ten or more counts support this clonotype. CDR3 nucleotide sequence: TGTGCCAGCAGCTTCCGGGGGGATCAGCCCCAGCATTTT. This gives the protein CASSFRGDQPQHF. V and J are TRBV7-9 and TRBJ1-5, with D possibly being TRBD1 (5 bases). V was cut by 3 bases and J by 5 bases, with 8 bases left in between. This CDR3 has 13 amino acids. Per germline, CDR1 SEHNR and CDR2 FQNEAQ (reference sequence).

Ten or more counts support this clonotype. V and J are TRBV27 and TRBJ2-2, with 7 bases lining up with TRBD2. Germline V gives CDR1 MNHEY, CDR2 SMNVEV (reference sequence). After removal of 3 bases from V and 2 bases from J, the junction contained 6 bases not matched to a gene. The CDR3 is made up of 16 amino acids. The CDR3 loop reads CASSFGGSPNTGELFF. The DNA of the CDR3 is TGTGCCAGCAGTTTTGGCGGGAGCCCCAACACCGGGGAGCTGTTTTTT.

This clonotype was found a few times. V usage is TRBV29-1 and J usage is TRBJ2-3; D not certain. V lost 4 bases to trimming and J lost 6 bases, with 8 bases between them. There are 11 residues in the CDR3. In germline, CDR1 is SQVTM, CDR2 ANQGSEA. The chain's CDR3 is CSVAYVDTQYF. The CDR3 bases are TGCAGCGTTGCGTATGTCGATACGCAGTATTTT.

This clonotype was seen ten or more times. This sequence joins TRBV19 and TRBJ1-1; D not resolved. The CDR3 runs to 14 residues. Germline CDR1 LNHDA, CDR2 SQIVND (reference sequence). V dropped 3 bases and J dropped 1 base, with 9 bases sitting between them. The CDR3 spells CASSISERNTEAFF. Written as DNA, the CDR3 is TGTGCCAGTAGTATCTCGGAGAGGAACACTGAAGCTTTCTTT.

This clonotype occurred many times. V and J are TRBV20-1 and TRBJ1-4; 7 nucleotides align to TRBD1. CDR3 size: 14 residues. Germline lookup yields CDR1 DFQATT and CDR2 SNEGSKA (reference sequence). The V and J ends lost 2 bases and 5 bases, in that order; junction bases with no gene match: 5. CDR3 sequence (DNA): TGCAGTGCTAGAACTCGGGACAGAAATGAAAAACTGTTTTTT. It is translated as CSARTRDRNEKLFF.

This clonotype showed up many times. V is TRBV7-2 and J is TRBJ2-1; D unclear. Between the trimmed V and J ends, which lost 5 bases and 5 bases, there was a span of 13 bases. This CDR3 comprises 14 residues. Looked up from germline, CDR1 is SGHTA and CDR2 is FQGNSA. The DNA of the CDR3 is TGTGCCAGCAGCCCCAGTAGCTTGCACAATGAGCAGTTCTTC. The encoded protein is CASSPSSLHNEQFF.

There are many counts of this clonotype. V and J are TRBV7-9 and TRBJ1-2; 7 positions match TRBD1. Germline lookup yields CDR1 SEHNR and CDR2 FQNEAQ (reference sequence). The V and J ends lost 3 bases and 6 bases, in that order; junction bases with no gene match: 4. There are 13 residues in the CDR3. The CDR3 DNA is TGTGCCAGCAGCTTCGGGACAGCTGATGGCTACACCTTC. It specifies CASSFGTADGYTF. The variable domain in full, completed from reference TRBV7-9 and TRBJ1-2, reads DTGVSQNPRHKITKRGQNVTFRCDPISEHNRLYWYRQTLGQGPEFLTYFQNEAQLEKSRLLSDRFSAERPKGSFSTLEIQRTEQGDSAMYLCASSFGTADGYTFGSGTRLTVV.